This TCR beta chain came from a study of control samples from healthy donors and cancer patients. The CDR3 runs to 15 residues. Germline V gene lookup returns CDR1 LNHDA and CDR2 SQIVND (reference sequence). Losses at the gene ends were 4 bases for V and 5 bases for J; bases not matched to a gene: 8. Some clones are missing from TCRdb's copy, which holds only in-frame ones; the method was immunoSEQ multiplex PCR. The table has some 150,000 clones, 94% seen once. This sequence was found in a man in his 60s with colorectal cancer. The sequenced material came from PBMCs. The V gene is TRBV19, the J gene TRBJ2-3; TRBD2 matches at 8 bases. The CDR3 nucleotides read TGTGCCAGTAGTAGTGGACTAGCATCGATAGATACGCAGTATTTT. It encodes CASSSGLASIDTQYF.